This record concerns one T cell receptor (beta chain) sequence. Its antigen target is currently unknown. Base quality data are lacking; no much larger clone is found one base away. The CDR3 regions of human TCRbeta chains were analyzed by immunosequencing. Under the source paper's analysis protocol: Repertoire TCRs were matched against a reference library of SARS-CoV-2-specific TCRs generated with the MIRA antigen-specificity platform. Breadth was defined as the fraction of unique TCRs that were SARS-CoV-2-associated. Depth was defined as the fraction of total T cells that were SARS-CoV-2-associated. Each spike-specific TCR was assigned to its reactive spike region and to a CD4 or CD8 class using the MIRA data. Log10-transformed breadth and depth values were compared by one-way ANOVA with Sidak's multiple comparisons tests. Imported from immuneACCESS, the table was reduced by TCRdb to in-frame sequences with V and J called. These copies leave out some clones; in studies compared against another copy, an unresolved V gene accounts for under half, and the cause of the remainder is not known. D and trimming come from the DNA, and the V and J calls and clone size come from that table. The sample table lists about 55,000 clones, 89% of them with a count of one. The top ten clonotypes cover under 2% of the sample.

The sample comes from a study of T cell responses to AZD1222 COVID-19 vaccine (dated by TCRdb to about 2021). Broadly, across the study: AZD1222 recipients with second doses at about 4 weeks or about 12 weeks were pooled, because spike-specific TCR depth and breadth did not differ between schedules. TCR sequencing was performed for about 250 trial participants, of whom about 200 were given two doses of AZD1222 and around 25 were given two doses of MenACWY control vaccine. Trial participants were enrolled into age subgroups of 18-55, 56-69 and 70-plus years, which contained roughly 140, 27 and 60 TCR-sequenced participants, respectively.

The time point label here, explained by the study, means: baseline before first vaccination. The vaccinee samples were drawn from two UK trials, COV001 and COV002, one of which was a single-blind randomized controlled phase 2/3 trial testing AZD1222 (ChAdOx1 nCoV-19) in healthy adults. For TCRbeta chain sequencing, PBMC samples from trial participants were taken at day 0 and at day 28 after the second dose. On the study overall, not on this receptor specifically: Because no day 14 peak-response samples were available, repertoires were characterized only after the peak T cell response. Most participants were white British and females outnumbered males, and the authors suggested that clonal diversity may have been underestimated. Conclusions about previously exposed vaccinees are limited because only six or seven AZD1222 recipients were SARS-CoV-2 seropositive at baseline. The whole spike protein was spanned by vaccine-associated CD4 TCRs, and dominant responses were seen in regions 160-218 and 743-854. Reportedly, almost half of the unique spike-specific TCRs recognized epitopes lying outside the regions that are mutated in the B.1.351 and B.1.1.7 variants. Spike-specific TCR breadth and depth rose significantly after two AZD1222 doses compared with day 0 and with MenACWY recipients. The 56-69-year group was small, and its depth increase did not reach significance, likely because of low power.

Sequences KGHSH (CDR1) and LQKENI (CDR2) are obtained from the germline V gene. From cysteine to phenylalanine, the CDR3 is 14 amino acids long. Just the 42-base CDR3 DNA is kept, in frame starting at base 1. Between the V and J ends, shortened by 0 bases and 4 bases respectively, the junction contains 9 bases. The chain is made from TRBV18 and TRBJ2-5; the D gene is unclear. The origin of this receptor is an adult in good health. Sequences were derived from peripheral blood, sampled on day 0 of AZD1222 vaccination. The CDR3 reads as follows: CASSPPGMGETQYF. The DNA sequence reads TGTGCCAGCTCACCACCGGGGATGGGAGAGACCCAGTACTTC.